This TCR beta chain was captured by sequencing in a study of T cell responses to AZD1222 COVID-19 vaccine (dated by TCRdb to the early 2020s). In the study overall: A total of 233 trial participants underwent TCR sequencing, of whom about 210 had received two doses of AZD1222 and 26 had received two doses of the MenACWY control vaccine. Trial participants were enrolled by age into subgroups of 18-55, 56-69 and 70-plus years, and around 150, 29 and 61 TCR-sequenced participants, respectively, were included in these subgroups. Beyond this particular receptor, the publication reports: Nearly half of unique spike-specific TCRs reportedly recognized epitopes outside regions mutated in the B.1.351 and B.1.1.7 variants. Because no day 14 peak-response samples were available, the repertoires could be characterized only after the peak T cell response. In the small 56-69-year group, the increase in depth fell short of significance, most likely because of low power. After two AZD1222 doses, both the breadth and the depth of spike-specific TCRs were significantly higher than at day 0 and than in MenACWY recipients. Participants were mostly white British and included more females than males, and it was suggested by the authors that clonal diversity may have been underestimated. The vaccine-associated CD4 TCRs covered the entire spike protein, and the dominant responses fell in regions 160-218 and 743-854. Conclusions about previously exposed vaccinees are limited because only six or seven AZD1222 recipients were SARS-CoV-2 seropositive at baseline.

Inclusive of the bounding cysteine and phenylalanine, the CDR3 is 13 residues long. The read is trimmed to its CDR3 DNA, 39 bases read in frame from base 1. V is reduced by 6 bases and J by 9 bases, leaving a spacing of 15 bases between them. The CDR3 regions of human TCRbeta chains were subjected to immunosequencing. In the authors' own workflow: Repertoire TCRs were matched against a reference library of SARS-CoV-2-specific TCRs generated with the MIRA antigen-specificity platform. Breadth was defined as the fraction of unique TCRs that were SARS-CoV-2-associated. Depth was defined as the fraction of total T cells that were SARS-CoV-2-associated. Each spike-specific TCR was assigned to its reactive spike region and to a CD4 or CD8 class using the MIRA data. Log10-transformed breadth and depth values were compared by one-way ANOVA with Sidak's multiple comparisons tests. Here the immuneACCESS table is served through TCRdb, limited to in-frame sequences with V and J called. Missing clones are a known gap in these copies; in checked studies unresolved V genes cover under half, and the rest lacks a known reason. For V, J and clone size, that table is used; D and trimming come from the DNA. The sample table lists roughly 35,000 clones, over 75% of them with a count of one. The ten biggest clones cover 9.5% to 11% of the sample.

For this clone: The specificity of this receptor is unknown. Per-base quality was not reported, and no clone a single base away is much larger than it.

Per the publication, the time point label means: about 28 days (+/-7) after the second vaccine dose. AZD1222 recipients given second doses at about 4 weeks or at about 12 weeks were pooled, since spike-specific TCR depth and breadth were not found to differ between the two schedules. Vaccinee samples came from UK trials COV001 and COV002, including a single-blind randomized controlled phase 2/3 trial of AZD1222 (ChAdOx1 nCoV-19) in healthy adults. For TCRbeta chain sequencing, PBMC samples from trial participants were taken at day 0 and at day 28 after the second dose. This receptor was obtained from an adult who received the AZD1222 COVID-19 vaccine. The V and J segments used are TRBV12-3 or TRBV12-4 and TRBJ1-5; the D gene is perhaps TRBD1, on 6 matching bases. The sample here was peripheral blood, taken 28 days after the second AZD1222 dose. The CDR3 here reads CASRGAPGLPQHF. The sequenced DNA is TGTGCCAGCAGGGGGGCCCCCGGGCTGCCCCAGCATTTT.